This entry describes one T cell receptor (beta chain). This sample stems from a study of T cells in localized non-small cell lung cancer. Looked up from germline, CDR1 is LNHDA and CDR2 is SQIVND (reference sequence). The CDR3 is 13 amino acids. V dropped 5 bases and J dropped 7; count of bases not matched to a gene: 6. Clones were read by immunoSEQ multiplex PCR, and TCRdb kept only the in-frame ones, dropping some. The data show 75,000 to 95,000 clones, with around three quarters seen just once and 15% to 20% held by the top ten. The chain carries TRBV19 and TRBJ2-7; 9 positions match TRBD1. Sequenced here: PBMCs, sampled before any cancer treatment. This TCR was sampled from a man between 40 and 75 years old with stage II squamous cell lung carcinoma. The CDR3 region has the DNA TGTGCCAGTAGTGCCGGACAGGGGAGAGAGCAGTACTTC. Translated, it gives CASSAGQGREQYF.